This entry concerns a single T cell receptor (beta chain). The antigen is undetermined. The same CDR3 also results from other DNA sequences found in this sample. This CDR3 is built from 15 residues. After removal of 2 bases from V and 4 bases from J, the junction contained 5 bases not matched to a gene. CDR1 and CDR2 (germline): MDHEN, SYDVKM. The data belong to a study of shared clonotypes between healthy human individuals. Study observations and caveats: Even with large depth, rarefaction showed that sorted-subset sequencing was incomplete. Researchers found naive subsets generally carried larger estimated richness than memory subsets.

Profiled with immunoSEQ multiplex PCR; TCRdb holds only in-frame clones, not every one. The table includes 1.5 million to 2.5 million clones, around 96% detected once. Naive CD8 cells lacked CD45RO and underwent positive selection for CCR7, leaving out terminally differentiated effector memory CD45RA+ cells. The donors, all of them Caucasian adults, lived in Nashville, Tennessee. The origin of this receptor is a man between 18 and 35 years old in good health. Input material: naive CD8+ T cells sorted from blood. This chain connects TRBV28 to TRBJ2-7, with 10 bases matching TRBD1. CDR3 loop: CASSLLRQGAYEQYF. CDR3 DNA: TGTGCCAGCAGTTTACTGAGACAGGGGGCTTACGAGCAGTACTTC. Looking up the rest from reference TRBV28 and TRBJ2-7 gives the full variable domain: DVKVTQSSRYLVKRTGEKVFLECVQDMDHENMFWYRQDPGLGLRLIYFSYDVKMKEKGDIPEGYSVSREKKERFSLILESASTNQTSMYLCASSLLRQGAYEQYFGPGTRLTVT.